The 21 T cell receptor beta chains in this list originate from one sample, sequenced in a study of response to subunit inactivated influenza vaccine. TCRdb analysed the RT-PCR reads with MiXCR anew, one entry per CDR3 protein. In the table there are a few hundred thousand distinct CDR3 sequences, less than 25% of which are singletons. Material: PBMCs from blood, obtained about 20 months after vaccination. These receptors were taken from a man aged 50-75 years who received an inactivated influenza vaccine.

The rearrangement uses TRBV4-1 and TRBJ1-5; 8 bases align to TRBD1. Germline CDR1 and CDR2: MGHRA and YSYEKL. V was clipped by 2 bases and J by 0 bases; unmatched bases: 12. This CDR3 region has 19 residues. The CDR3 nucleotides read TGCGCCAGCAGCCAAAACGGGACAGGCCCGTGGGATAGCAATCAGCCCCAGCATTTT. Protein product: CASSQNGTGPWDSNQPQHF.

The V call is TRBV20-1, the J call TRBJ2-1, with TRBD2 identical over 8 bases. V lost 4 bases to trimming and J lost 6 bases; unmatched junction nucleotides: 8. CDR3 length: 14 residues. Germline V lookup: CDR1 DFQATT, CDR2 SNEGSKA (reference sequence). As DNA, the CDR3 is TGCAGTGCTACGTGGCGGGGGGCCGGCAATGAGCAGTTCTTC. Translated, it gives CSATWRGAGNEQFF.

This clonotype came up many times. J is TRBJ1-1 and V is TRBV14, with D possibly being TRBD1 (5 bases). The V gene's germline CDR1 is SGHDN and CDR2 FVKESK. V dropped 5 bases and J dropped 1 base, with 14 bases sitting between them. The CDR3 loop spans 15 amino acids. CDR3 amino acids: CASSFGGTSNTEAFF. For the CDR3, the DNA is TGTGCCAGCAGCTTTGGGGGAACTTCGAACACTGAAGCTTTCTTT.

This chain connects TRBV20-1 to TRBJ1-6; TRBD1 matches 9 bases. From germline, CDR1 is DFQATT and CDR2 SNEGSKA (reference sequence). This CDR3 spans 17 amino acids. The V and J ends lost 0 bases and 0 bases, in that order; junction bases with no gene match: 3. The CDR3 reads CSARDKDRGSYNSPLHF. CDR3 nucleotide sequence: TGCAGTGCTAGAGATAAGGACAGGGGCTCCTATAATTCACCCCTCCACTTT.

Only a few counts were recorded for this clonotype. V usage is TRBV18 and J usage is TRBJ1-1; D is possibly TRBD1 (6 bases). The CDR3 has 15 amino acids. CDR1 KGHSH and CDR2 LQKENI come from the germline V gene. V gave up 5 bases and J gave up 1 base, with 14 bases separating them. The CDR3 reads CASSVPAGENTEAFF. In DNA form, the CDR3 reads TGTGCCAGCTCAGTTCCCGCAGGGGAGAACACTGAAGCTTTCTTT.

V usage is TRBV3-1 and J usage is TRBJ1-1, with 7 bases identical to TRBD1. Germline V CDR1 and CDR2: LGHDT, YNNKEL (reference sequence). CDR3 length: 17 amino acids. V was clipped by 4 bases and J by 6 bases; unmatched bases: 17. In DNA form, the CDR3 reads TGTGCCAGCAGCCTTTTTTGGACAGGAGGTGGTGGCGCTGAAGCTTTCTTT. Residues: CASSLFWTGGGGAEAFF.

The J gene is TRBJ2-5, the V gene TRBV9; possibly TRBD1 for D (5 bases). The CDR3 contains 14 residues. Looked up from germline, CDR1 is SGDLS and CDR2 is YYNGEE. Trimming removed 0 bases at V and 3 bases at J, with 9 bases between. The CDR3 loop reads CASSVAQGKETQYF. DNA of the CDR3: TGTGCCAGCAGCGTAGCCCAGGGCAAAGAGACCCAGTACTTC.

This clonotype was observed a few times. The gene calls are TRBV7-2 and TRBJ1-6, with 7 bases aligning to TRBD1. The germline V gene encodes CDR1 SGHTA and CDR2 FQGNSA. CDR3 length: 14 residues. V gave up 4 bases and J gave up 6 bases; unmatched junction bases: 3. The CDR3 DNA is TGTGCCAGCAGCTGGGGACAGCTTAATTCACCCCTCCACTTT. It codes for CASSWGQLNSPLHF. Based on the CDR3 plus reference TRBV7-2 and TRBJ1-6, the full variable domain is GAGVSQSPSNKVTEKGKDVELRCDPISGHTALYWYRQSLGQGLEFLIYFQGNSAPDKSGLPSDRFSAERTGGSVSTLTIQRTQQEDSAVYLCASSWGQLNSPLHFGNGTRLTVT.

V usage is TRBV3-1 and J usage is TRBJ2-5; 12 bases line up with TRBD1. The CDR3 is made up of 16 amino acids. Losses at the gene ends were 0 bases for V and 4 bases for J; bases not matched to a gene: 3. Per the germline V gene, CDR1 is LGHDT and CDR2 is YNNKEL (reference sequence). In DNA, the CDR3 is TGTGCCAGCAGCCAAGATCGGGACAGGGGGCGAGAGACCCAGTACTTC. The encoded protein is CASSQDRDRGRETQYF.

This clonotype occurred many times. This chain joins TRBV12-3 or TRBV12-4 and TRBJ1-2, with TRBD1 matching over 9 bases. J was trimmed by 14 bases and V by 3 bases; bases with no gene match: 10. The CDR3 sequence is 13 residues long. CDR3 coding DNA: TGTGCCAGCAGTTTTGGGACAGGGAGAGAGCATACCTTC. It yields the protein CASSFGTGREHTF.

V and J are TRBV9 and TRBJ2-1, with D hard to call. Trimming shortened V by 2 bases and J by 4 bases, and 7 bases separated the two germline ends. The CDR3 totals 13 residues. Germline V gene lookup returns CDR1 SGDLS and CDR2 YYNGEE. DNA for the CDR3: TGTGCCAGCAGCGTGGCGGAGTACAATGAGCAGTTCTTC. Protein: CASSVAEYNEQFF.

In its sample, this clonotype was seen a few times. The V and J genes are TRBV5-1 and TRBJ2-5, with D hard to call. This CDR3 is built from 12 residues. Trimming cost V 4 bases and J 0 bases, with 4 bases left between them. CDR1 is SGHRS and CDR2 is YFSETQ in the germline V gene. Here the CDR3 reads CASSENQETQYF. The DNA for the CDR3 is TGCGCCAGCAGCGAAAACCAAGAGACCCAGTACTTC. The variable domain in full, with the rest retrieved from reference TRBV5-1 and TRBJ2-5, is KAGVTQTPRYLIKTRGQQVTLSCSPISGHRSVSWYQQTPGQGLQFLFEYFSETQRNKGNFPGRFSGRQFSNSRSEMNVSTLELGDSALYLCASSENQETQYFGPGTRLLVL.

This clonotype occurred a few times. The chain recombines TRBV7-2 with TRBJ1-6; the D gene is possibly TRBD1 (6 bases). Looked up from germline, CDR1 is SGHTA and CDR2 is FQGNSA. CDR3 length equals 15 residues. V gave up 1 base and J gave up 9 bases, with 13 bases separating them. The CDR3 region is CASSLVFRGGSPLHF. CDR3 nucleotide sequence: TGTGCCAGCAGCTTAGTCTTTAGGGGGGGTTCACCCCTCCACTTT.

This clonotype was counted a few times. The chain combines TRBV7-6 with TRBJ2-3; D is ambiguous. The length of the CDR3 is 15 residues. Germline V gene lookup returns CDR1 SGHVS and CDR2 FNYEAQ. The V gene lost 2 bases and the J gene lost 4 bases, with 13 bases spanning the gap. CDR3 nucleotide sequence: TGTGCCAGCAGCTTACTCAGTTCACCGGCAGATACGCAGTATTTT. It specifies CASSLLSSPADTQYF.

This clonotype was seen more than once but under ten times. The V call is TRBV2, the J call TRBJ1-5; D not resolved. CDR3 length: 15 amino acids. Germline V CDR1 and CDR2: SNHLY, FYNNEI. V was cut by 2 bases and J by 4 bases, with 12 bases left in between. DNA of the CDR3: TGTGCCAGCAGTGAACTTGTCGGCAGGAATCAGCCCCAGCATTTT. Translation: CASSELVGRNQPQHF.

In its sample, this clonotype was seen a few times. The chain recombines TRBV4-1 with TRBJ1-2, with TRBD1 matching over 9 bases. The trim removed 5 bases at V and 8 bases at J, leaving 9 bases unmatched. CDR1 and CDR2 from the germline V gene are MGHRA and YSYEKL. The CDR3 consists of 14 residues. The DNA of the CDR3 is TGCGCCAGCAGCGCCGGACAGGGGATTTTAGGCTACACCTTC. The encoded protein is CASSAGQGILGYTF.

The chain combines TRBV10-3 with TRBJ2-1; 11 bases line up with TRBD2. Trimming took 6 bases from V and 1 from J; bases not matched to a gene: 5. CDR3 length: 16 amino acids. Germline V gene sequence: CDR1 ENHRY, CDR2 SYGVKD. CDR3 sequence: CAISQTSGVSYNEQFF. CDR3 DNA: TGTGCCATCAGCCAGACTAGCGGGGTTTCCTACAATGAGCAGTTCTTC.

The CDR3 here is CSVATGGGYGYTF. Here the CDR3 DNA reads TGCAGTGTCGCGACAGGGGGCGGCTATGGCTACACCTTC. This chain connects TRBV20-1 to TRBJ1-2, with 10 bases identical to TRBD1. V was pared by 7 bases and J by 4 bases, with 6 bases of the junction left unmatched. Germline V gene lookup returns CDR1 DFQATT and CDR2 SNEGSKA (reference sequence). This CDR3 has 13 residues.

This chain connects TRBV20-1 to TRBJ2-1; 7 positions match TRBD1. The V and J ends lost 5 bases and 12 bases, in that order; junction bases with no gene match: 4. The germline gives CDR1 DFQATT, CDR2 SNEGSKA (reference sequence). The CDR3 totals 10 residues. The CDR3 DNA reads TGCAGTGCTTATGGGACAGCGCAGTTCTTC. Residues: CSAYGTAQFF.

The gene calls are TRBV11-1 and TRBJ2-4; TRBD2 matches at 8 bases. Germline V CDR1 and CDR2: SGHAT, FQDESV (reference sequence). The V segment lost 5 bases and the J segment 3 bases; nucleotides outside the gene matches: 21. There are 20 residues in the CDR3. Here the CDR3 reads CASSLRAGGPYSKVKNIQYF. Written as DNA, the CDR3 is TGTGCCAGCAGCCTCCGGGCGGGGGGTCCATACTCGAAGGTCAAAAACATTCAGTACTTC.

The chain joins TRBV7-6 to TRBJ2-1; 9 nucleotides align to TRBD2. CDR1 and CDR2 (germline): SGHVS, FNYEAQ. The junction had 10 bases not matched to a gene; V was cut back by 3 bases and J by 1 base. The CDR3 is 18 amino acids. The CDR3 region has the DNA TGTGCCAGCAGCTTTTCGGTTCTAGCGGGACCATCCTACAATGAGCAGTTCTTC. Protein sequence: CASSFSVLAGPSYNEQFF.